The rows below give T cell receptor beta chains drawn from one sample of a study of T cell repertoires in cytomegalovirus infection. TCRdb reprocessed the reads with MiXCR, giving one entry per CDR3 protein. This table holds 700,000 to 850,000 distinct CDR3 sequences, roughly 33% found once. Antigen specificity for these receptors is unknown. The source material was cultured CD8+ T cells from PBMCs, sampled from culture after CMV antigen stimulation. The receptors stem from a human donor in good health (CMV status not recorded). Some clones in this sample may be carry-over from other donors' samples. CDR3s include the opening cysteine and the closing phenylalanine or tryptophan. The D gene is left open where the match is weak. For some rows the clone size is stated as once, few or many, or as a class when expanded; others skip it.

D,V,size,J,length,DNA,CDR3
TRBD2,TRBV7-9,few,TRBJ2-4,19,TGTGCCAGCAGCTCGACTAGCGGGGGGGCCCGGTCTTTGAAAGACATTCAGTACTTC,CASSSTSGGARSLKDIQYF
NA,TRBV5-4,NA,TRBJ2-1,16,TGTGCCAGCAGCCAACGGGGTCGGAGCTCCTACAATGAGCAGTTCTTC,CASSQRGRSSYNEQFF
NA,TRBV29-1,NA,TRBJ2-1,13,TGCAGCGTTGTAAGGGGGGGATTCAATGAGCAGTTCTTC,CSVVRGGFNEQFF
TRBD2,TRBV29-1,NA,TRBJ2-1,12,TGCAGCGTTGGCGTAGCGGGGAGAGAGCAGTTCTTC,CSVGVAGREQFF
NA,TRBV3-1,NA,TRBJ2-1,17,TGTGCCAGCAGCCAAGATGGAGGGGCCGACCTCTACAATGAGCAGTTCTTC,CASSQDGGADLYNEQFF
NA,TRBV2,NA,TRBJ2-2,16,TGTGCCAGCAGCAGCCCGGGACATCTCTTGGATGGGGAGCTGTTTTTT,CASSSPGHLLDGELFF
NA,TRBV6-5,NA,TRBJ1-6,14,TGTGCCAGCAGGGGAATGGGGGTGGATTCACCCCTCCACTTT,CASRGMGVDSPLHF
NA,TRBV28,NA,TRBJ1-1,14,TGTGCCAACACAGTTTGGGGGGCGCCCACTGAAGCTTTCTTT,CANTVWGAPTEAFF
TRBD1,TRBV12-3/TRBV12-4,NA,TRBJ1-1,14,TGTGCCAGCATCGTACAGGGGGCGCGAACTGAAGCTTTCTTT,CASIVQGARTEAFF
TRBD2,TRBV4-2,NA,TRBJ2-5,18,TGTGCCAGCAGCCAAGATCCAGTGCTAGCGGGGCCATTAGAGACCCAGTACTTC,CASSQDPVLAGPLETQYF
NA,TRBV6-6,NA,TRBJ2-7,18,TGTGCCAGCAGTTACTCAGACTATATATCCACAGGGTTCAACGAGCAGTACTTC,CASSYSDYISTGFNEQYF
TRBD2,TRBV11-3,NA,TRBJ2-1,16,TGTGCCAGCAGCTTGGATAGCGGGGGGGCCTTCAATGAGCAGTTCTTC,CASSLDSGGAFNEQFF
NA,TRBV6-5,NA,TRBJ1-3,15,TGTGCCAGCAGTTACTCGCAGGGGACTGGAAACACCATATATTTT,CASSYSQGTGNTIYF
TRBD1,TRBV28,NA,TRBJ2-2,18,TGTGCCAGCAGAGGGAACAGGGGAAGAGCGTGGAACACCGGGGAGCTGTTTTTT,CASRGNRGRAWNTGELFF
TRBD2,TRBV6-5,NA,TRBJ2-1,18,TGTGCCAGCAGTTACTCGACTGTAGCGGGGGGTGATGGCAATGAGCAGTTCTTC,CASSYSTVAGGDGNEQFF
TRBD1,TRBV12-3/TRBV12-4,few,TRBJ1-4,16,TGTGCCAGCAGTTTAGCGAGGGAGACAGGGCCTGAAAAACTGTTTTTT,CASSLARETGPEKLFF
NA,TRBV7-8,NA,TRBJ2-7,14,TGTGCCAGCAGCGCGGGACTCCAGGCCCACGAGCAGTACTTC,CASSAGLQAHEQYF
NA,TRBV9,few,TRBJ1-6,14,TGTGCCAGCAGCGTAGGACGGTATAATTCACCCCTCCACTTT,CASSVGRYNSPLHF
NA,TRBV19,NA,TRBJ2-1,15,TGTGCCAGTAGTCGTCAGGGTGGGGGCTACAATGAGCAGTTCTTC,CASSRQGGGYNEQFF
NA,TRBV28,NA,TRBJ1-2,15,TGTGCCAGCAGTCCATGGGGGGAAGTAGTCTATGGCTACACCTTC,CASSPWGEVVYGYTF
NA,TRBV7-6,many,TRBJ1-2,14,TGTGCCAGCAGCTTAGGTCAGGGCGGCTATGGCTACACCTTC,CASSLGQGGYGYTF
NA,TRBV19,NA,TRBJ2-1,15,TGTGCCAGTAGTATAGGGGGGGCCGAACTTTATGAGCAGTTCTTC,CASSIGGAELYEQFF